The entry that follows covers one T cell receptor beta chain sequence. This sample was taken from a study of blood T cell repertoires in COVID-19. V dropped 0 bases and J dropped 5 bases, with 14 bases sitting between them. CDR1 SGDLS and CDR2 YYNGEE come from the germline V gene. This CDR3 is built from 16 residues. Libraries were prepared by immunoSEQ multiplex PCR; TCRdb keeps only in-frame clonotypes and omits some of them. The table lists around 40,000 clones, about 90% of them singletons, with 12% in the top ten. The TCR originated in a human donor in a cohort sampled during active COVID-19. This chain joins TRBV9 and TRBJ2-2; D not resolved. The sequenced material came from peripheral blood. The CDR3 nucleotides are TGTGCCAGCAGCGTAGCATCCCAGGCTACGACCGGGGAGCTGTTTTTT. This gives the protein CASSVASQATTGELFF. Drawing the rest from reference TRBV9 and TRBJ2-2, the complete variable domain is DSGVTQTPKHLITATGQRVTLRCSPRSGDLSVYWYQQSLDQGLQFLIQYYNGEERAKGNILERFSAQQFPDLHSELNLSSLELGDSALYFCASSVASQATTGELFFGEGSRLTVL.